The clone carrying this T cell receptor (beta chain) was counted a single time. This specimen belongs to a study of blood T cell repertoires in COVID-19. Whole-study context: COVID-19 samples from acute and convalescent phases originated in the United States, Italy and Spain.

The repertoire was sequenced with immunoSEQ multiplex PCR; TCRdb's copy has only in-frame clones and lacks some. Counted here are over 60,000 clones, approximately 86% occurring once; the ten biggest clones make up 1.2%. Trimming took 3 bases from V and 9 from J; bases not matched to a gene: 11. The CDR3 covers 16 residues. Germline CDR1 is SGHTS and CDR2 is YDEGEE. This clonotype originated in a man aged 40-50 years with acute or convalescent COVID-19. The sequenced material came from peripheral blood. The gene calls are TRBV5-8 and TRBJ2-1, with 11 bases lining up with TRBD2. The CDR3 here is CASSYLAGGLLVEQFF. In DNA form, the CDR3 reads TGTGCCAGCAGCTATTTAGCGGGGGGGCTTTTGGTTGAGCAGTTCTTC.